A single sample is the source of the 27 T cell receptor beta chains below, sequenced in a study of regulatory T cells in long-lasting Graves disease. For TCR beta, libraries came from iRepertoire HTBI primers and Arm-PCR of CDR3 regions. TCRdb called the multiplex PCR reads again in MiXCR, with one record for every CDR3 protein. The sample lists approximately 470,000 distinct CDR3 sequences; around 15% were seen once. Stated time point: newly diagnosed GD, antithyroid drugs for less than 3 months. TCR sequences were obtained from RNA taken from PBMCs. These data are also associated with another study on T cells in Graves' hyperthyroidism and ophthalmopathy.

The starting material was peripheral blood mononuclear cells (PBMCs), obtained at new diagnosis, from a patient treated with antithyroid drugs. These receptors originate from a man aged 40-49 years with Graves disease.

This clonotype was seen repeatedly, ten times or more. The V call is TRBV3-1, the J call TRBJ2-5; a weak D match, TRBD1 (6 bases). The CDR3 is 15 residues long. V was cut by 1 base and J by 2 bases, with 11 bases left in between. Germline V gene lookup returns CDR1 LGHDT and CDR2 YNNKEL (reference sequence). CDR3: CASSQAQGWQETQYF. For the CDR3, the DNA is TGTGCCAGCAGCCAAGCACAGGGTTGGCAAGAGACCCAGTACTTC.

This clonotype has a count of ten or more. The CDR3 DNA reads as TGCGCCAGCAGCCAGCGGGACGGTCAGGAGACCCAGTACTTC. It is translated as CASSQRDGQETQYF. The V gene is TRBV4-1, the J gene TRBJ2-5, with D tentatively TRBD2 (6 bases). This CDR3 is built from 14 residues. CDR1 MGHRA and CDR2 YSYEKL come from the germline V gene. V lost 3 bases and J lost 5, with 13 bases in between.

This clonotype was seen only once. This chain uses TRBV30 with TRBJ2-6; maybe TRBD1 (6 bases). This CDR3 is built from 15 residues. V lost 5 bases and J 4 bases, leaving 15 bases between the germline ends. Per the germline V gene, CDR1 is GTSNPN and CDR2 is SVGIG (reference sequence). CDR3 sequence: CAWDLTGPGANVLTF. The CDR3 coding sequence is TGTGCCTGGGACCTAACAGGGCCCGGGGCCAACGTCCTGACTTTC.

This clonotype was recorded many times. V and J are TRBV29-1 and TRBJ1-1; 7 bases are shared with TRBD1. Trimming at V came to 6 bases and at J to 4 bases, leaving 8 bases not matched to a gene. This CDR3 spans 13 amino acids. Germline V lookup: CDR1 SQVTM, CDR2 ANQGSEA. DNA for the CDR3: TGCAGCGTCCTTAACAGGGGTCCCACTGAAGCTTTCTTT. It encodes CSVLNRGPTEAFF.

This clonotype has a count of ten or more. The CDR3 DNA follows: TGTGCCAGCAGAACCGGGACAGGGGTCAATGAGCAGTTCTTC. Amino acids: CASRTGTGVNEQFF. The chain carries TRBV2 and TRBJ2-1, with 10 bases fitting TRBD1. This CDR3 spans 14 amino acids. The germline gives CDR1 SNHLY, CDR2 FYNNEI. V trimming: 6 bases; J trimming: 6 bases; junction bases outside the gene matches: 5.

At least ten counts were recorded for this clonotype. The chain is built from TRBV29-1 and TRBJ2-3; the match to TRBD2 covers 7 bases. This CDR3 region has 13 residues. J lost 5 bases, V lost 7 bases, and 9 bases had no gene match. In germline, CDR1 is SQVTM, CDR2 ANQGSEA. The CDR3 loop reads CSATWGGRDTQYF. The DNA for the CDR3 is TGCAGCGCCACGTGGGGCGGGAGAGATACGCAGTATTTT.

This clonotype was counted many times. The chain has TRBV2 and TRBJ1-4; no reliable D call. Germline-derived CDR1 and CDR2 are SNHLY and FYNNEI. V gave up 2 bases and J gave up 5 bases, with 6 bases separating them. The CDR3 length is 13 residues. The CDR3 region has the DNA TGTGCCAGCAGTGAATTGGGAAATGAAAAACTGTTTTTT. Translation: CASSELGNEKLFF.

The J gene is TRBJ2-7, the V gene TRBV29-1, with D unclear. Between the trimmed V and J ends, which lost 4 bases and 6 bases, there was a span of 13 bases. Germline CDR1 reads SQVTM; CDR2 reads ANQGSEA. CDR3 length: 12 amino acids. CDR3 sequence reads: CSVVSGSVEQYF. The CDR3, as DNA: TGCAGCGTTGTCTCCGGTTCGGTCGAGCAGTACTTC.

This clonotype was observed at least ten times. The chain joins TRBV12-3 or TRBV12-4 to TRBJ2-1, with 9 nucleotides matching TRBD1. The CDR3 is 18 amino acids. Germline trimming cut 6 bases from V and 0 bases from J; bases unmatched to any gene: 12. CDR3 sequence: CASRSGTGRPSSYNEQFF. In DNA form, the CDR3 reads TGTGCCAGCAGATCCGGGACAGGGAGACCGAGCTCCTACAATGAGCAGTTCTTC.

This clonotype showed up many times. The gene calls are TRBV28 and TRBJ1-6, with TRBD1 matching 8 bases. After removal of 5 bases from V and 1 base from J, the junction contained 4 bases not matched to a gene. The CDR3 is 16 residues long. Germline V gives CDR1 MDHEN, CDR2 SYDVKM. The CDR3 region is CASSTGGGSYNSPLHF. The CDR3, as DNA: TGTGCCAGCAGTACAGGGGGTGGATCCTATAATTCACCCCTCCACTTT.

This clonotype was counted many times. The chain couples TRBV11-3 to TRBJ2-3; tentative D call: TRBD1 (6 bases). CDR1 SGHNT and CDR2 YENEEA come from the germline V gene. The CDR3 runs 14 residues. Trimming took off 1 base at V and 3 bases at J, with 8 bases between the two ends. The CDR3 bases are TGTGCCAGCAGCTTAGGGACAGAGACAGATACGCAGTATTTT. This gives the protein CASSLGTETDTQYF.

The rearrangement uses TRBV30 and TRBJ2-2; no clear D. Germline values: CDR1 GTSNPN, CDR2 SVGIG (reference sequence). This CDR3 spans 14 amino acids. V lost 2 bases to trimming and J lost 6 bases, with 13 bases between them. The CDR3: CAWSRVLFAGELFF. For the CDR3, the DNA is TGTGCCTGGAGTCGAGTATTATTCGCCGGGGAGCTGTTTTTT.

The J gene is TRBJ2-3, the V gene TRBV20-1; TRBD2 matches 7 bases. This CDR3 has 15 residues. CDR1 and CDR2 from the germline V gene are DFQATT and SNEGSKA (reference sequence). V shed 4 bases and J 2 bases; nucleotides not matched to a gene: 9. The CDR3: CSATQASGATDTQYF. The CDR3 bases are TGCAGTGCTACCCAGGCTAGCGGAGCCACAGATACGCAGTATTTT.

This clonotype was counted at least ten times. V and J are TRBV11-2 and TRBJ2-7, with D unclear. The CDR3 length is 14 residues. The germline V gene encodes CDR1 SGHAT and CDR2 FQNNGV. The germline V and J ends were trimmed by 4 bases and 1 base, with 11 bases remaining between them. The chain's CDR3 is CASSYLDGSYEQYF. DNA of the CDR3: TGTGCCAGCAGCTATCTTGACGGATCCTACGAGCAGTACTTC.

As for this clonotype: A much larger clonotype is one base distant, so this may be a read error. The genes are TRBV24-1 and TRBJ2-7; 7 bases map to TRBD1. The J call may be mistaken, given a closer DNA end match to TRBJ2-1. The V gene's germline CDR1 is KGHDR and CDR2 SFDVKD. This CDR3 region has 18 residues. The CDR3 spells CATGDSNDRAQSYNEQFF. The CDR3 DNA sequence: TGTGCCACCGGTGATTCGAACGACAGGGCCCAGTCCTACAATGAGCAGTTCTTC.

This clonotype has at least ten counts. The V call is TRBV12-3 or TRBV12-4, the J call TRBJ1-1; 7 bases line up with TRBD1. The CDR3 extends over 14 amino acids. V shed 6 bases, J shed 3 bases, and the junction held 7 bases outside the gene matches. The CDR3 DNA is TGTGCCAGCAGACCGACAGGGAAGGACACTGAAGCTTTCTTT. Translation gives CASRPTGKDTEAFF.

The table lists this clonotype with many counts. V usage is TRBV28 and J usage is TRBJ1-5, with D unclear. V dropped 8 bases and J dropped 1 base, with 6 bases sitting between them. The CDR3 has 12 residues. Germline-derived CDR1 and CDR2 are MDHEN and SYDVKM. CDR3 region: CASQRSNQPQHF. CDR3 DNA: TGTGCCAGCCAGAGAAGCAATCAGCCCCAGCATTTT.

This clonotype was seen at least ten times. The rearrangement uses TRBV7-9 and TRBJ2-5; TRBD1 matches at 9 bases. Germline CDR1 and CDR2: SEHNR and FQNEAQ (reference sequence). The CDR3 loop spans 14 amino acids. V trimming: 3 bases; J trimming: 5 bases; junction bases outside the gene matches: 4. CDR3 nucleotide sequence: TGTGCCAGCAGCTTTAACAGGGGGCCGGAGACCCAGTACTTC. Translating it yields CASSFNRGPETQYF.

This clonotype was seen a few times. The V and J genes are TRBV10-3 and TRBJ2-6; D unclear. Germline V gene sequence: CDR1 ENHRY, CDR2 SYGVKD. The CDR3 has 14 residues. V was trimmed by 7 bases and J by 1 base, leaving 8 bases between them. The CDR3 DNA follows: TGTGCCATCAAGGAAAGGTCTGGGGCCAACGTCCTGACTTTC. Amino acid sequence: CAIKERSGANVLTF.

This clonotype was detected many times. This chain's CDR3 is CAWSRDRGLRDTQYF. The CDR3 coding sequence is TGTGCCTGGAGTCGCGACAGGGGGTTGCGAGATACGCAGTATTTT. V and J are TRBV30 and TRBJ2-3, with 9 nucleotides matching TRBD1. Germline V gives CDR1 GTSNPN, CDR2 SVGIG (reference sequence). The J segment lost 5 bases and the V segment lost 2 bases, leaving 8 bases of the junction unmatched. The CDR3 has 15 residues.

The chain joins TRBV29-1 to TRBJ1-1, with TRBD1 identical over 9 bases. V gave up 7 bases and J gave up 11 bases; unmatched junction bases: 5. The CDR3 totals 10 residues. The germline CDR1 and CDR2 sequences are SQVTM and ANQGSEA. This CDR3 is CSAWDRAAFF. The CDR3 DNA reads as TGCAGCGCTTGGGACAGGGCGGCTTTCTTT. The full variable domain, rest sourced from reference TRBV29-1 and TRBJ1-1, is SAVISQKPSRDICQRGTSLTIQCQVDSQVTMMFWYRQQPGQSLTLIATANQGSEATYESGFVIDKFPISRPNLTFSTLTVSNMSPEDSSIYLCSAWDRAAFFGQGTRLTVV.

The V gene is TRBV27, the J gene TRBJ2-2, with D perhaps TRBD2 (6 bases). Germline assignment: CDR1 MNHEY and CDR2 SMNVEV (reference sequence). V lost 3 bases to trimming and J lost 5 bases, with 19 bases between them. The CDR3 has 17 amino acids. The CDR3 reads CASSFAPWQGGTGELFF. For the CDR3, the DNA is TGTGCCAGCAGTTTTGCCCCGTGGCAGGGAGGAACCGGGGAGCTGTTTTTT.

This clonotype was recorded many times. The chain recombines TRBV20-1 with TRBJ2-7; 9 bases are shared with TRBD2. The CDR3 has 16 residues. V shed 2 bases, J shed 2 bases, and the junction held 10 bases outside the gene matches. Per germline, CDR1 DFQATT and CDR2 SNEGSKA (reference sequence). CDR3 in amino acids: CSARTVAGENAYEQYF. As DNA, the CDR3 is TGCAGTGCTAGAACGGTAGCGGGGGAGAACGCCTACGAGCAGTACTTC.

There are a few counts of this clonotype. V gene TRBV29-1 combines with J gene TRBJ2-7; D ambiguous. The CDR3 is 10 residues long. Between the trimmed V and J ends, which lost 5 bases and 3 bases, there was a span of 5 bases. Germline CDR1 reads SQVTM; CDR2 reads ANQGSEA. The CDR3 loop is CSVRNYEQYF. As DNA, the CDR3 is TGCAGCGTTCGCAACTACGAGCAGTACTTC.

This clonotype was counted many times. The J gene is TRBJ2-5, the V gene TRBV6-7, with 14 bases matching TRBD2. TRBV6-7 carries the ORF label, with uncertain function. V lost 6 bases to trimming and J lost 4 bases; unmatched junction nucleotides: 16. CDR3 length: 19 amino acids. For the CDR3, the DNA is TGTGCCAGCAGCCCCGCCCTGACTAGCGGGAGGGCCATTGGAGAGACCCAGTACTTC. Translating gives CASSPALTSGRAIGETQYF.

The table lists this clonotype with many counts. V gene TRBV20-1 combines with J gene TRBJ1-5; no clear D. Trimming left V 6 bases short and J 2 bases short, with 17 bases between. Looked up from germline, CDR1 is DFQATT and CDR2 is SNEGSKA (reference sequence). The CDR3 contains 15 residues. CDR3 sequence (DNA): TGCAGTGCCAAAGCCGCACACAGCGGCAATCAGCCCCAGCATTTT. Translation: CSAKAAHSGNQPQHF.

The chain recombines TRBV20-1 with TRBJ2-2; D may be TRBD2 (5 bases). V lost 6 bases to trimming and J lost 5 bases, with 10 bases between them. This CDR3 is 12 amino acids long. Per the germline V gene, CDR1 is DFQATT and CDR2 is SNEGSKA (reference sequence). The CDR3 loop reads CSALSGTGELFF. The DNA for the CDR3 is TGCAGTGCCCTTTCGGGAACCGGGGAGCTGTTTTTT.